This T cell receptor beta chain was sequenced during a study of shared clonotypes between healthy human individuals. Study-wide results and caveats: About 5.2% was the fraction of naive CD4 clonotypes found shared across four donors. Enrolling few donors narrowed the genetic and exposure-history diversity that was represented. What rarefaction showed was incomplete sorted-subset sequencing despite large depth.

In the case of this clone: The antigen is unknown.

The CDR3 length is 11 residues. In germline, CDR1 is SGHAT, CDR2 FQDESV (reference sequence). Trimming stripped 7 bases from V and 5 bases from J, with 7 bases between. DNA at about 200 ng, about 30,000 T cell genomes, went into sorted-subset replicate PCRs. Only in-frame clones appear in the TCRdb table, and some are missing; sequencing was by immunoSEQ multiplex PCR. The table lists some 2,500,000 clones, approximately 90% of them singletons. Source material: naive CD4+ T cells from PBMCs. The sample's subset: CD45RA+ positively selected. V gene TRBV11-1 combines with J gene TRBJ2-3, with D possibly being TRBD2 (5 bases). The source of this sequence is a man between 18 and 29 years old in good health. Some clones in this sample may be carry-over from other donors' samples. CDR3 loop: CASKAGDTQYF. The CDR3 nucleotides read TGTGCCAGCAAGGCGGGAGATACGCAGTATTTT.